These 5 T cell receptor beta chains share one sample of origin, sequenced in a study of technical replicates of blood from a few donors. The assay was immunoSEQ multiplex PCR, and TCRdb's table has in-frame clones only and misses some. The table has about 56,000 clones, roughly 96% seen once. The sample taken for sequencing was PBMCs. These receptors were taken from a human donor in good health. Some clones in this sample may be carry-over from other donors' samples.

The gene calls are TRBV4-2 and TRBJ2-4; D gene uncertain. The CDR3 consists of 15 residues. The ends were cut back, 1 base at V and 1 base at J, with 8 bases in the middle. The germline V gene has CDR1 LGHNA and CDR2 YNFKEQ. The CDR3 nucleotides read TGTGCCAGCAGCCAAGTCGACGGGGCCAAAAACATTCAGTACTTC. Protein product: CASSQVDGAKNIQYF.

The rearrangement joins TRBV7-3 to TRBJ2-1, with 9 bases identical to TRBD2. J was trimmed by 5 bases and V by 5 bases; bases with no gene match: 19. Germline V gene data show CDR1 as SGHTA and CDR2 as FQGTGA. The CDR3 totals 19 residues. The CDR3 loop is CASSPTGVGREGLDNEQFF. DNA of the CDR3: TGTGCCAGCAGCCCTACAGGGGTGGGGCGGGAGGGCCTGGACAATGAGCAGTTCTTC. Full variable domain (outside the CDR3, taken from reference TRBV7-3 and TRBJ2-1): GAGVSQTPSNKVTEKGKYVELRCDPISGHTALYWYRQSLGQGPEFLIYFQGTGAADDSGLPNDRFFAVRPEGSVSTLKIQRTERGDSAVYLCASSPTGVGREGLDNEQFFGPGTRLTVL.

In DNA form, the CDR3 reads TGTGCCAGCCAACAGGGGATAGCTGAAGCTTTCTTT. It specifies CASQQGIAEAFF. This chain links TRBV6-1 with TRBJ1-1; 7 positions agree with TRBD1. The CDR3 totals 12 residues. CDR1 is MNHNS, CDR2 SASEGT, per germline. J was trimmed by 6 bases and V by 8 bases; bases with no gene match: 6.

This chain uses TRBV2 with TRBJ1-6, with 10 bases that match TRBD1. The junction had 9 bases not matched to a gene; V was cut back by 6 bases and J by 10 bases. The germline gives CDR1 SNHLY, CDR2 FYNNEI. This CDR3 has 15 residues. DNA for the CDR3: TGTGCCAGCAGCGGGGACAGGGGAATGGGCTCACCCCTCCACTTT. Protein: CASSGDRGMGSPLHF. Full variable domain (missing parts from reference TRBV2 and TRBJ1-6): EPEVTQTPSHQVTQMGQEVILRCVPISNHLYFYWYRQILGQKVEFLVSFYNNEISEKSEIFDDQFSVERPDGSNFTLKIRSTKLEDSAMYFCASSGDRGMGSPLHFGNGTRLTVT.

This clone turned up a few times. The chain couples TRBV7-7 to TRBJ1-6; D unresolved. Germline V gene sequence: CDR1 SSHAT, CDR2 FNYEAQ (reference sequence). The CDR3 is 13 amino acids. The V and J ends lost 5 bases and 9 bases respectively, with 11 bases between them. The CDR3 region is CASSPSFGSPLHF. Here the CDR3 DNA reads TGTGCCAGCAGCCCCTCGTTCGGTTCACCCCTCCACTTT.